The 21 T cell receptor beta chains below all came from one sample that was sequenced in a study of technical replicates of blood from a few donors. Here immunoSEQ multiplex PCR was the method, and the copy in TCRdb shows in-frame clones only, minus some. This sample yields 74,000 or so clones, of which around 92% are seen a single time; around 0.4% belongs to the top ten. Sequencing was performed on T cells isolated from PBMCs. These receptors all stem from a human donor in good health.

This clone appeared once. The CDR3 spells CASSWGPDQPQHF. CDR3 bases: TGTGCCAGCAGCTGGGGGCCTGATCAGCCCCAGCATTTT. The rearrangement links TRBV11-3 to TRBJ1-5; D may be TRBD1 (6 bases). CDR1 and CDR2 from the germline V gene are SGHNT and YENEEA. There are 13 residues in the CDR3. Trimming stripped 4 bases from V and 5 bases from J, with 9 bases between. The variable domain in full, with the rest retrieved from reference TRBV11-3 and TRBJ1-5, is EAGVVQSPRYKIIEKKQPVAFWCNPISGHNTLYWYLQNLGQGPELLIRYENEEAVDDSQLPKDRFSAERLKGVDSTLKIQPAELGDSAVYLCASSWGPDQPQHFGDGTRLSIL.

V usage is TRBV7-3 and J usage is TRBJ2-2; the match to TRBD1 covers 8 bases. The germline CDR1 and CDR2 sequences are SGHTA and FQGTGA. Trimming removed 3 bases from V and 3 bases from J; junction bases left unmatched: 9. The CDR3 is 17 residues long. The CDR3 DNA sequence: TGTGCCAGCAGCTTTGGAGGCGGGACAGGCTACACCGGGGAGCTGTTTTTT. Translation gives CASSFGGGTGYTGELFF.

The CDR3 sequence: CASSLPTSGRNEQFF. Here the CDR3 DNA reads TGTGCCAGCAGTTTACCGACTAGCGGGAGGAATGAGCAGTTCTTC. This rearrangement joins TRBV27 to TRBJ2-1; 13 positions agree with TRBD2. Looked up from germline, CDR1 is MNHEY and CDR2 is SMNVEV (reference sequence). The CDR3 sequence is 15 residues long. V lost 2 bases, J lost 7 bases, and 2 bases stayed unmatched.

This chain joins TRBV4-2 and TRBJ2-2, with 14 bases identical to TRBD2. The CDR3 runs 17 residues. Germline-derived CDR1 and CDR2 are LGHNA and YNFKEQ. V lost 6 bases to trimming and J lost 3 bases; unmatched junction nucleotides: 6. The DNA for the CDR3 is TGTGCCAGCAGGACTAGCGGGAGGGCCTGGGACACCGGGGAGCTGTTTTTT. Residues: CASRTSGRAWDTGELFF.

The chain employs TRBV18 and TRBJ2-7; weak D call: TRBD1 (6 bases). V was pared by 4 bases and J by 6 bases, with 13 bases between. The CDR3 loop spans 13 amino acids. Germline-derived CDR1 and CDR2 are KGHSH and LQKENI. The CDR3 sequence is CASSLTGFSEQYF. In nucleotides, the CDR3 is TGTGCCAGCTCACTTACAGGGTTTTCCGAGCAGTACTTC.

The chain joins TRBV19 to TRBJ2-2; D remains unclear. CDR1 is LNHDA and CDR2 is SQIVND in the germline V gene (reference sequence). V lost 5 bases, J lost 1 base, and 5 bases lay in between. The CDR3 loop spans 13 amino acids. As DNA, the CDR3 is TGTGCCAGTAGTCGGAGGAACACCGGGGAGCTGTTTTTT. As protein: CASSRRNTGELFF.

The chain links TRBV30 to TRBJ2-5; TRBD1 aligns across 8 bases. After removal of 5 bases from V and 6 bases from J, the junction contained 11 bases not matched to a gene. Per the germline V gene, CDR1 is GTSNPN and CDR2 is SVGIG (reference sequence). There are 14 residues in the CDR3. The CDR3 sequence: CAWDVAGQVKTQYF. In nucleotides, the CDR3 is TGTGCCTGGGACGTCGCGGGACAGGTCAAGACCCAGTACTTC.

This chain links TRBV5-8 with TRBJ1-2, with a possible D match to TRBD1 (6 bases). Germline CDR1 SGHTS, CDR2 YDEGEE. The CDR3 spans 17 residues. The V end lost 10 bases, the J end lost 4 bases, and 29 bases lay between the germline ends. This CDR3 reads CAVRSPLSGQGIYGYTF. CDR3 DNA: TGTGCCGTCAGATCACCATTAAGTGGGCAGGGGATCTATGGCTACACCTTC.

The V and J genes are TRBV11-2 and TRBJ2-7, with 11 bases fitting TRBD2. The ends lost 1 base at V and 9 bases at J; junction bases unmatched: 14. The CDR3 consists of 17 residues. Germline values: CDR1 SGHAT, CDR2 FQNNGV. For the CDR3, the DNA is TGTGCCAGCAGCTTAGGAGTTGGGCTAGCGGGAGGACGGGGGCAGTACTTC. Amino acid sequence: CASSLGVGLAGGRGQYF.

The chain uses TRBV29-1 and TRBJ1-1, with 9 bases lining up with TRBD1. The CDR3 totals 13 residues. The germline CDR1 and CDR2 sequences are SQVTM and ANQGSEA. With 3 bases clipped from V and 5 bases from J, the junction kept 4 bases outside the gene matches. The DNA of the CDR3 is TGCAGCGTTGAGGGACAGGGACAGACTGAAGCTTTCTTT. Translation: CSVEGQGQTEAFF.

This sequence joins TRBV15 and TRBJ2-6; D might be TRBD1 (5 bases). V was pared by 3 bases and J by 0 bases, with 6 bases between. Germline V CDR1 and CDR2: LNHNV, YYDKDF (reference sequence). The CDR3 has 15 amino acids. CDR3 residues: CATSSDSSGANVLTF. The CDR3, as DNA: TGTGCCACCAGCAGCGACAGCTCTGGGGCCAACGTCCTGACTTTC.

The count of this clone is one. The V gene is TRBV6-5, the J gene TRBJ2-7, with D uncertain. The CDR3 is 14 residues long. From germline, CDR1 is MNHEY and CDR2 SVGAGI. V shed 2 bases and J shed 3 bases, with 11 bases lying between them. DNA for the CDR3: TGTGCCAGCAGTTACGATGGCAACCTCTACGAGCAGTACTTC. This gives the protein CASSYDGNLYEQYF.

This CDR3 is CASSLSPGQGHYGYTF. The CDR3, as DNA: TGTGCCAGCAGCTTGAGTCCGGGACAGGGGCACTATGGCTACACCTTC. This chain links TRBV11-3 with TRBJ1-2, with 10 bases fitting TRBD1. In germline, CDR1 is SGHNT, CDR2 YENEEA. This CDR3 has 16 residues. V gave up 3 bases and J gave up 3 bases; unmatched junction bases: 7.

This chain uses TRBV5-4 with TRBJ2-1; 9 bases line up with TRBD2. The germline CDR1 and CDR2 sequences are SGHNT and YYREEE (reference sequence). V dropped 3 bases and J dropped 0; count of bases not matched to a gene: 4. CDR3 length equals 16 residues. CDR3 DNA: TGTGCCAGCAGCTCCGGACTAGCGAGCTCCTACAATGAGCAGTTCTTC. It specifies CASSSGLASSYNEQFF.

The chain joins TRBV30 to TRBJ1-1; no firm D call. Germline V CDR1 and CDR2: GTSNPN, SVGIG (reference sequence). CDR3 length equals 11 residues. The DNA for the CDR3 is TGTGCGTACGAGAGGAACACTGAAGCTTTCTTT. Protein sequence: CAYERNTEAFF.

This clone showed up just once. V gene TRBV27 combines with J gene TRBJ2-5; D might be TRBD1 (6 bases). Germline CDR1 is MNHEY and CDR2 is SMNVEV (reference sequence). The CDR3 spans 15 residues. Trimming stripped 4 bases from V and 5 bases from J, with 17 bases between. This CDR3 is CASSSYRGSHETQYF. DNA of the CDR3: TGTGCCAGCAGTTCCTATAGGGGGAGCCATGAGACCCAGTACTTC.

V gene TRBV7-9 combines with J gene TRBJ1-5, with D unresolved. Trimming removed 1 base from V and 3 bases from J, with 13 bases in between. Germline V gene data show CDR1 as SEHNR and CDR2 as FQNEAQ (reference sequence). The CDR3 contains 16 residues. CDR3: CASSLGPGEDNQPQHF. The DNA of the CDR3 is TGTGCCAGCAGCTTAGGGCCCGGGGAGGACAATCAGCCCCAGCATTTT.

This chain uses TRBV11-3 with TRBJ2-2, with TRBD2 matching over 9 bases. Germline V gives CDR1 SGHNT, CDR2 YENEEA. The junction had 7 bases not matched to a gene; V was cut back by 1 base and J by 4 bases. The CDR3 contains 17 residues. CDR3 sequence (DNA): TGTGCCAGCAGCTTAGGCAGTAGCGGGAGAAGCACCGGGGAGCTGTTTTTT. Encoded protein: CASSLGSSGRSTGELFF.

This sequence joins TRBV9 and TRBJ1-1, with D tentatively TRBD1 (5 bases). Trimming cost V 5 bases and J 2 bases, with 13 bases left between them. Germline CDR1 reads SGDLS; CDR2 reads YYNGEE. This CDR3 has 14 amino acids. In DNA, the CDR3 is TGTGCCAGCAGTATTACAGGTGCTAACACTGAAGCTTTCTTT. Translating gives CASSITGANTEAFF.

The chain links TRBV4-1 to TRBJ2-3; D perhaps matches TRBD2 (5 bases). CDR1 is MGHRA and CDR2 is YSYEKL in the germline V gene. V was pared by 3 bases and J by 4 bases, with 14 bases between. The CDR3 covers 15 residues. The CDR3 region has the DNA TGCGCCAGCAGCCAGTTACCGGGAAGCGCAGATACGCAGTATTTT. Its translation: CASSQLPGSADTQYF.

V and J are TRBV11-3 and TRBJ1-1; no firm D call. Trimming cost V 5 bases and J 2 bases, with 12 bases left between them. Germline assignment: CDR1 SGHNT and CDR2 YENEEA. The CDR3 is made up of 14 amino acids. As DNA, the CDR3 is TGTGCCAGCAGCCCCGTTTACACAAACACTGAAGCTTTCTTT. Encoded protein: CASSPVYTNTEAFF.